The 17 T cell receptor beta chains reported below all come from one sample, sequenced in a study of T cell changes during pregnancy in multiple sclerosis. Profiling relied on immunoSEQ multiplex PCR, and the TCRdb table lists in-frame clones only, not all of them. The sample consists of roughly 40,000 clones, roughly 94% of them appearing once. The sample was peripheral blood, taken in the third trimester of pregnancy. These TCRs come from a female donor with multiple sclerosis, enrolled in a pregnancy study.

The V and J genes are TRBV28 and TRBJ2-1; no definite D call. The germline V gene encodes CDR1 MDHEN and CDR2 SYDVKM. This CDR3 spans 11 amino acids. Deletions cut 6 bases from V and 4 bases from J, with 4 bases between. CDR3 nucleotide sequence: TGTGCCAGCAGCCGTTACAATGAGCAGTTCTTC. Amino acid sequence: CASSRYNEQFF.

The chain carries TRBV19 and TRBJ1-6, with a weak D call TRBD1 (5 bases). Trimming left V 6 bases short and J 1 base short, with 7 bases between. The V gene's germline CDR1 is LNHDA and CDR2 SQIVND (reference sequence). The CDR3 loop spans 14 amino acids. In DNA, the CDR3 is TGTGCCAGTAGCGACAGATCCTATAATTCACCCCTCCACTTT. It translates to CASSDRSYNSPLHF.

The chain joins TRBV7-8 to TRBJ1-2, with D perhaps matching TRBD1 (5 bases). This CDR3 has 16 amino acids. Germline V gene data show CDR1 as SGHVS and CDR2 as FQNEAQ. Trimming removed 1 base from V and 5 bases from J, with 17 bases in between. The CDR3 here is CASSLGSRGNPYGYTF. CDR3 DNA: TGTGCCAGCAGCTTAGGTTCCCGGGGGAACCCATATGGCTACACCTTC.

CDR3 region: CASSSSGMNNSPLHF. As DNA, the CDR3 is TGTGCCAGCAGCTCGTCCGGGATGAATAATTCACCCCTCCACTTT. The chain combines TRBV7-6 with TRBJ1-6; D is ambiguous. The germline gives CDR1 SGHVS, CDR2 FNYEAQ. V lost 4 bases to trimming and J lost 5 bases, with 12 bases between them. The CDR3 spans 15 residues.

The chain joins TRBV7-2 to TRBJ1-5; D might be TRBD1 (5 bases). The V end lost 1 base, the J end lost 9 bases, and 7 bases lay between the germline ends. The CDR3 has 12 amino acids. Germline values: CDR1 SGHTA, CDR2 FQGNSA. CDR3 residues: CASSLVGGPQHF. In DNA form, the CDR3 reads TGTGCCAGCAGCTTAGTGGGGGGGCCCCAGCATTTT.

The chain carries TRBV7-9 and TRBJ2-5, with D hard to call. CDR1 is SEHNR and CDR2 is FQNEAQ in the germline V gene (reference sequence). V lost 5 bases to trimming and J lost 5 bases, with 18 bases between them. The CDR3 spans 15 residues. CDR3 nucleotide sequence: TGTGCCAGCAGCGTAACCCTAGGTGAGATCGAGACCCAGTACTTC. This translates into CASSVTLGEIETQYF.

This chain joins TRBV9 and TRBJ1-4; a possible D gene is TRBD1 (5 bases). The CDR3 extends over 14 amino acids. Trimming stripped 3 bases from V and 7 bases from J, with 13 bases between. CDR1 SGDLS and CDR2 YYNGEE come from the germline V gene. CDR3 nucleotides: TGTGCCAGCAGCGGGGGGGGGTTCGGTGAAAAACTGTTTTTT. Translation gives CASSGGGFGEKLFF. The full variable domain, rest sourced from reference TRBV9 and TRBJ1-4, is DSGVTQTPKHLITATGQRVTLRCSPRSGDLSVYWYQQSLDQGLQFLIQYYNGEERAKGNILERFSAQQFPDLHSELNLSSLELGDSALYFCASSGGGFGEKLFFGSGTQLSVL.

This chain uses TRBV7-8 with TRBJ2-5, with 7 bases fitting TRBD2. Germline CDR1 is SGHVS and CDR2 is FQNEAQ. The CDR3 loop spans 17 amino acids. V gave up 6 bases and J gave up 3 bases; unmatched junction bases: 16. The CDR3 spells CASRNPLSGIYEETQYF. CDR3 nucleotide sequence: TGTGCCAGCAGGAATCCACTCAGCGGGATCTACGAAGAGACCCAGTACTTC. The full variable domain, completed using reference TRBV7-8 and TRBJ2-5, is GAGVSQSPRYKVAKRGQDVALRCDPISGHVSLFWYQQALGQGPEFLTYFQNEAQLDKSGLPSDRFFAERPEGSVSTLKIQRTQQEDSAVYLCASRNPLSGIYEETQYFGPGTRLLVL.

The chain combines TRBV18 with TRBJ1-1; TRBD1 matches at 7 bases. With 3 bases clipped from V and 4 bases from J, the junction kept 5 bases outside the gene matches. The CDR3 has 14 amino acids. Germline-derived CDR1 and CDR2 are KGHSH and LQKENI. The CDR3 coding sequence is TGTGCCAGCTCACCCCCTCCAGGGGGCACTGAAGCTTTCTTT. Its protein product is CASSPPPGGTEAFF. The complete variable domain, with remaining parts taken from reference TRBV18 and TRBJ1-1, reads NAGVMQNPRHLVRRRGQEARLRCSPMKGHSHVYWYRQLPEEGLKFMVYLQKENIIDESGMPKERFSAEFPKEGPSILRIQQVVRGDSAAYFCASSPPPGGTEAFFGQGTRLTVV.

CDR3 in amino acids: CASTPGDTNEQFF. For the CDR3, the DNA is TGTGCCAGCACTCCAGGGGACACAAATGAGCAGTTCTTC. The chain combines TRBV6-1 with TRBJ2-1; the D gene is possibly TRBD1 (6 bases). Trimming removed 7 bases from V and 7 bases from J, with 14 bases in between. Germline lookup yields CDR1 MNHNS and CDR2 SASEGT. This CDR3 region has 13 residues.

The chain recombines TRBV1 with TRBJ2-7; TRBD2 reflects the table's D call only, with no check against the DNA. TRBV1 is given as a pseudogene. This CDR3 region has 18 residues. The CDR3: CTSSQEGLADKSSYEQYF. DNA for the CDR3: TGCACCAGCAGCCAAGAGGGACTAGCGGACAAGAGCTCCTACGAGCAGTACTTC.

The V call is TRBV6-5, the J call TRBJ1-5; 9 positions match TRBD1. CDR1 and CDR2 from the germline V gene are MNHEY and SVGAGI. J gave up 0 bases and V 5 bases, and 2 bases lay outside the gene matches. The CDR3 consists of 15 residues. CDR3 sequence (DNA): TGTGCCAGCAGTACGACAGGGGGTAGCAATCAGCCCCAGCATTTT. Protein sequence: CASSTTGGSNQPQHF.

The rearrangement joins TRBV10-3 to TRBJ2-7; possible D gene TRBD1, 6 bases. Between the trimmed V and J ends, which lost 1 base and 6 bases, there was a span of 13 bases. Germline CDR1 is ENHRY and CDR2 is SYGVKD. CDR3 length: 14 amino acids. CDR3 DNA: TGTGCCATCAGTGAGTTAAGGGGGAACTCCGAGCAGTACTTC. Encoded protein: CAISELRGNSEQYF.

The CDR3 DNA follows: TGCGCCAGCAGCTCCTCGGGACAGAATATTTTGGGGGAGACCCAGTACTTC. It codes for CASSSSGQNILGETQYF. This chain links TRBV5-1 with TRBJ2-5, with 7 positions matching TRBD1. The CDR3 contains 17 residues. J lost 5 bases, V lost 3 bases, and 16 bases had no gene match. The germline CDR1 and CDR2 sequences are SGHRS and YFSETQ. Supplemented by reference TRBV5-1 and TRBJ2-5, the full variable domain reads KAGVTQTPRYLIKTRGQQVTLSCSPISGHRSVSWYQQTPGQGLQFLFEYFSETQRNKGNFPGRFSGRQFSNSRSEMNVSTLELGDSALYLCASSSSGQNILGETQYFGPGTRLLVL.

The CDR3 nucleotides read TGTGCCAGCAGTACTAGCGCCCAATTCACAGATACGCAGTATTTT. Its translation is CASSTSAQFTDTQYF. The rearrangement uses TRBV28 and TRBJ2-3, with 7 bases identical to TRBD2. This CDR3 region has 15 residues. Germline V gene lookup returns CDR1 MDHEN and CDR2 SYDVKM. With V trimmed by 5 bases and J by 2 bases, 7 bases remained unmatched. Looking up the rest from reference TRBV28 and TRBJ2-3 gives the full variable domain: DVKVTQSSRYLVKRTGEKVFLECVQDMDHENMFWYRQDPGLGLRLIYFSYDVKMKEKGDIPEGYSVSREKKERFSLILESASTNQTSMYLCASSTSAQFTDTQYFGPGTRLTVL.

The chain employs TRBV27 and TRBJ2-2; 7 bases match TRBD1. CDR3 length: 15 residues. V gave up 7 bases and J gave up 5 bases; unmatched junction bases: 10. CDR1 and CDR2 from the germline V gene are MNHEY and SMNVEV (reference sequence). DNA of the CDR3: TGTGCCAGCACCCGAGAGGGACAGACTACCGGGGAGCTGTTTTTT. As protein: CASTREGQTTGELFF.

The chain combines TRBV19 with TRBJ2-5; 9 bases match TRBD2. This CDR3 is 15 amino acids long. Trimming cost V 8 bases and J 4 bases; bases outside gene matches: 11. The V gene's germline CDR1 is LNHDA and CDR2 SQIVND (reference sequence). The CDR3 DNA reads TGTGCCAGTGGTCATAGCGGGAGCGGACGAGAGACCCAGTACTTC. Its protein is CASGHSGSGRETQYF.